This T cell receptor beta chain comes out of a study of blood T cells in healthy people across ages. General study results and limits: Estimated diversity that came from one million T cells was considered an underestimate.

For the second PCR, which ran for about 7 to 11 cycles, a sample-barcoded 5' primer and a J-beta primer mix were used. TCRdb reprocessed the 5' RACE reads via MiXCR and lists one record per CDR3 protein. The sample has 1.5 million to 2 million distinct CDR3 sequences, roughly 43% seen once. In germline, CDR1 is SGDLS, CDR2 YYNGEE. CDR3 length: 15 amino acids. V lost 2 bases to trimming and J lost 4 bases, with 16 bases between them. In the case of this clonotype: Its specificity is not known.

This sequence originates from a human donor in good health. What was sequenced was blood. This chain joins TRBV9 and TRBJ2-7; D might be TRBD1 (6 bases). CDR3 loop: CASSVGQGSIYEQYF. Written as DNA, the CDR3 is TGTGCCAGCAGCGTGGGGCAGGGGAGTATATACGAGCAGTACTTC. The whole variable domain, filled in from reference TRBV9 and TRBJ2-7, reads DSGVTQTPKHLITATGQRVTLRCSPRSGDLSVYWYQQSLDQGLQFLIQYYNGEERAKGNILERFSAQQFPDLHSELNLSSLELGDSALYFCASSVGQGSIYEQYFGPGTRLTVT.